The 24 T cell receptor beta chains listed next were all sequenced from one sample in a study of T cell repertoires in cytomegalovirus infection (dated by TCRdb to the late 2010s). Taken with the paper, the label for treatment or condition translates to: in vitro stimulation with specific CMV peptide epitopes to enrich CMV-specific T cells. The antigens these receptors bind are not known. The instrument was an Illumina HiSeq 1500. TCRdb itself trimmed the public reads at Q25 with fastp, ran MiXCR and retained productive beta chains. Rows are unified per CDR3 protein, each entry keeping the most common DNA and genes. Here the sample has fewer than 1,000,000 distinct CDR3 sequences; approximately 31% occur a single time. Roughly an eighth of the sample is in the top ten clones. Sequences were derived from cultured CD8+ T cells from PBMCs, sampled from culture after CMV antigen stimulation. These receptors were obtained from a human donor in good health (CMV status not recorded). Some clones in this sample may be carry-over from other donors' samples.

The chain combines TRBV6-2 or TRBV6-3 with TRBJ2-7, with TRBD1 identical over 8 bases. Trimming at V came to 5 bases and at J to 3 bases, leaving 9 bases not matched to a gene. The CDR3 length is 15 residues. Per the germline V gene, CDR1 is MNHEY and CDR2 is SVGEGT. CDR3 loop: CASSETGTGIYEQYV. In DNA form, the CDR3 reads TGTGCCAGCAGTGAAACCGGGACAGGAATCTACGAGCAGTACGTC.

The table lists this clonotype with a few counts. CDR3 loop: CASHPDRRGGYTF. CDR3 DNA: TGTGCCAGCCATCCTGACAGGCGAGGTGGCTACACCTTC. The chain has TRBV6-6 and TRBJ1-2; tentatively, D is TRBD1 (6 bases). The germline V gene encodes CDR1 MNHNY and CDR2 SVGAGI (reference sequence). Trimming left V 8 bases short and J 7 bases short, with 17 bases between. The CDR3 has 13 amino acids.

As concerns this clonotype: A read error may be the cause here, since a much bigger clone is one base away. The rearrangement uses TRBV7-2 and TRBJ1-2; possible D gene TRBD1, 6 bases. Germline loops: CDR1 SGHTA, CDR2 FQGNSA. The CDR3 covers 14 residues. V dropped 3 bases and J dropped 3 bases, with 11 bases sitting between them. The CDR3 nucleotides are TGTGCCAGCAGCTTTCGGAGGGGGGACTATGGCTACACCTTC. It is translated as CASSFRRGDYGYTF. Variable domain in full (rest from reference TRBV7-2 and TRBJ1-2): GAGVSQSPSNKVTEKGKDVELRCDPISGHTALYWYRQSLGQGLEFLIYFQGNSAPDKSGLPSDRFSAERTGGSVSTLTIQRTQQEDSAVYLCASSFRRGDYGYTFGSGTRLTVV.

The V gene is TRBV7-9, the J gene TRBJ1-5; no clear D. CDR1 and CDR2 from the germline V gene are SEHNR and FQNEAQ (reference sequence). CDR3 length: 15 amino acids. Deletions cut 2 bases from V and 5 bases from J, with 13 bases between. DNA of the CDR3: TGTGCCAGCAGCTTAAGCGAGACAACTGATCAGCCCCAGCATTTT. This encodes CASSLSETTDQPQHF.

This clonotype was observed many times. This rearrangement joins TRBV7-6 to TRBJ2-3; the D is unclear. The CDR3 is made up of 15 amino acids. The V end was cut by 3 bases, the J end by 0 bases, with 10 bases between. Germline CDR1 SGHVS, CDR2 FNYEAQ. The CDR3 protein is CASSFTRTSTDTQYF. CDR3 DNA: TGTGCCAGCAGCTTCACACGGACCAGCACAGATACGCAGTATTTT.

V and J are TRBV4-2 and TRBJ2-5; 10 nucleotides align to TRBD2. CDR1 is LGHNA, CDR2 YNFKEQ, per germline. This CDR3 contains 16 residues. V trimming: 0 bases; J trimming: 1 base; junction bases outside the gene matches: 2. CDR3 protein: CASSQEGLAVQETQYF. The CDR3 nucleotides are TGTGCCAGCAGCCAAGAAGGACTAGCGGTCCAAGAGACCCAGTACTTC.

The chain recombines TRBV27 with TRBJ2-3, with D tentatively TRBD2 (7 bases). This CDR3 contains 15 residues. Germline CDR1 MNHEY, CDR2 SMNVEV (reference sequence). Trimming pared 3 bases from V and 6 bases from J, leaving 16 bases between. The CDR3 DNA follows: TGTGCCAGCAGTTTCGGCGGGGGCCATAGGGATACGCAGTATTTT. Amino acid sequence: CASSFGGGHRDTQYF.

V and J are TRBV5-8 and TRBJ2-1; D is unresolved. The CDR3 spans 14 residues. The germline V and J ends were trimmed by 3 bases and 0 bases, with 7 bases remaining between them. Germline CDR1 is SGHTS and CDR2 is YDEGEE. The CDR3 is CASSYPASYNEQFF. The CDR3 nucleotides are TGTGCCAGCAGCTACCCGGCCTCCTACAATGAGCAGTTCTTC.

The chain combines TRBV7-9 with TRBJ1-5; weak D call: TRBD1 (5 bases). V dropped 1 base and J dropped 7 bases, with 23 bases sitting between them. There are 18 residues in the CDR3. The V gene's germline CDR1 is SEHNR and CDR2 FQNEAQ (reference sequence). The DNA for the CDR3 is TGTGCCAGCAGCTTAGTTCTTGAAGAGGGGAAACTCCGACAGCCCCAGCATTTT. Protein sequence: CASSLVLEEGKLRQPQHF.

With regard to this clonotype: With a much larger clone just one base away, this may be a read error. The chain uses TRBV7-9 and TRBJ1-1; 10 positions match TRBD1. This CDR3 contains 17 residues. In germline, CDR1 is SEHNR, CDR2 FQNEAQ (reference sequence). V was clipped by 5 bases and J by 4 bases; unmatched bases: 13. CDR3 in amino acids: CASSPFSTGGMFTEAFF. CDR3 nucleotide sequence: TGTGCCAGCAGCCCCTTTTCGACAGGGGGCATGTTCACTGAAGCTTTCTTT.

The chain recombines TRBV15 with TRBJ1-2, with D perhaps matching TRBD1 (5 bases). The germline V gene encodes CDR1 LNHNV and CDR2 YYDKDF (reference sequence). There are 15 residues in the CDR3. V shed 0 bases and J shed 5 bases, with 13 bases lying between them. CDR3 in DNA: TGTGCCACCAGCAGAGATCTTGGCAGGGAATATGGCTACACCTTC. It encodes CATSRDLGREYGYTF.

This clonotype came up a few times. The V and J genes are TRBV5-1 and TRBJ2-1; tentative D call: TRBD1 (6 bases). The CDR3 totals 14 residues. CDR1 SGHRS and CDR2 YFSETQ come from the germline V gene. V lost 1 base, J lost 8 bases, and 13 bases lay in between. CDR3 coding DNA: TGCGCCAGCAGCTTGTGGGGAGCAGGGGATGAGCAGTTCTTC. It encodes CASSLWGAGDEQFF.

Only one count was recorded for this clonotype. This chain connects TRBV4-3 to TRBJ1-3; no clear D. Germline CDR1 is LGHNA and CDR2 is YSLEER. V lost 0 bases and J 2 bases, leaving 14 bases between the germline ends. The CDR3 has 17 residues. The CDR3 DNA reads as TGCGCCAGCAGCCAAGACCCCGGGAACAGACCTGGAAACACCATATATTTT. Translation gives CASSQDPGNRPGNTIYF.

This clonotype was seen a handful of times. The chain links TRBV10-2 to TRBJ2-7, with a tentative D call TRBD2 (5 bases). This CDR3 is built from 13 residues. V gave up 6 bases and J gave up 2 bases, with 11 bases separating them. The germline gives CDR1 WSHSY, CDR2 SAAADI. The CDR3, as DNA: TGCGCCAGCAGAGGACTCCCCCCCTACGAGCAGTACGTC. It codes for CASRGLPPYEQYV.

The CDR3 spells CAIRTPNGYTF. The CDR3, as DNA: TGTGCCATCAGGACCCCTAATGGCTACACCTTC. The rearrangement uses TRBV10-3 and TRBJ1-2; D not resolved. The CDR3 extends over 11 amino acids. Germline V gene data show CDR1 as ENHRY and CDR2 as SYGVKD. V lost 6 bases to trimming and J lost 6 bases, with 8 bases between them.

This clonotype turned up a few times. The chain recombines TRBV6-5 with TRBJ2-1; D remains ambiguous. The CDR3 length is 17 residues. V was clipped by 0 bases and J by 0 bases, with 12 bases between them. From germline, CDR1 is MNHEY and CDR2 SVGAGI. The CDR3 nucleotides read TGTGCCAGCAGTTACTCGACTCCAGGTGACTCCTACAATGAGCAGTTCTTC. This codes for CASSYSTPGDSYNEQFF.

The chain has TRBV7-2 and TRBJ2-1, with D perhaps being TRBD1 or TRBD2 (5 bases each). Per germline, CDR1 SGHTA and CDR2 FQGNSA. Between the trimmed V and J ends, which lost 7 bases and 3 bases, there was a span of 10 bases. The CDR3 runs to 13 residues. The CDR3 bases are TGTGCCAGCATCCTTGGGGGCTACAATGAGCAGTTCTTC. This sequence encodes CASILGGYNEQFF. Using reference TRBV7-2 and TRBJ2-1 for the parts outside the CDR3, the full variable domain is GAGVSQSPSNKVTEKGKDVELRCDPISGHTALYWYRQSLGQGLEFLIYFQGNSAPDKSGLPSDRFSAERTGGSVSTLTIQRTQQEDSAVYLCASILGGYNEQFFGPGTRLTVL.

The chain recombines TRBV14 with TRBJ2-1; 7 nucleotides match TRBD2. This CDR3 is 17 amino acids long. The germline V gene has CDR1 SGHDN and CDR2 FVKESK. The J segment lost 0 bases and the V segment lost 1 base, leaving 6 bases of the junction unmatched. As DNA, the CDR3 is TGTGCCAGCAGCCAAGGGGGAGGGGACTTCTCCTACAATGAGCAGTTCTTC. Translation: CASSQGGGDFSYNEQFF. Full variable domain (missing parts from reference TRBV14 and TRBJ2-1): EAGVTQFPSHSVIEKGQTVTLRCDPISGHDNLYWYRRVMGKEIKFLLHFVKESKQDESGMPNNRFLAERTGGTYSTLKVQPAELEDSGVYFCASSQGGGDFSYNEQFFGPGTRLTVL.

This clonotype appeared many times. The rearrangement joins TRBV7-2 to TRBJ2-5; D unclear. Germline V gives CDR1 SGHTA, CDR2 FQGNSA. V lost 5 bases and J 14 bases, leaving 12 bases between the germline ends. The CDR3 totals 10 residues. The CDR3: CASSDGVSYF. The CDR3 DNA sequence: TGTGCCAGCAGCGACGGAGTTTCTTACTTC.

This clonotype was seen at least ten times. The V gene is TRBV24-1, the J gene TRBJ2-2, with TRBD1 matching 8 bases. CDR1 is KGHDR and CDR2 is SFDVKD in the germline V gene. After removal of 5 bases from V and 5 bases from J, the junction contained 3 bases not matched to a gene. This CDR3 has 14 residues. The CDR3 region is CATSGRTGTGELFF. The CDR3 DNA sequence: TGTGCCACCAGTGGTCGGACAGGGACCGGGGAGCTGTTTTTT.

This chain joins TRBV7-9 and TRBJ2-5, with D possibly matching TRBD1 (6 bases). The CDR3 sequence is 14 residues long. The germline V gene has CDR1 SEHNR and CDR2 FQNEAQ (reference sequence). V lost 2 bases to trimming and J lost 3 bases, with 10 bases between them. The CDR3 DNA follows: TGTGCCAGCAGCTTACGACAGGCCAAAGAGACCCAGTACTTC. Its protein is CASSLRQAKETQYF. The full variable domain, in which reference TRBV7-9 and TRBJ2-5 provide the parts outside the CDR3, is DTGVSQNPRHKITKRGQNVTFRCDPISEHNRLYWYRQTLGQGPEFLTYFQNEAQLEKSRLLSDRFSAERPKGSFSTLEIQRTEQGDSAMYLCASSLRQAKETQYFGPGTRLLVL.

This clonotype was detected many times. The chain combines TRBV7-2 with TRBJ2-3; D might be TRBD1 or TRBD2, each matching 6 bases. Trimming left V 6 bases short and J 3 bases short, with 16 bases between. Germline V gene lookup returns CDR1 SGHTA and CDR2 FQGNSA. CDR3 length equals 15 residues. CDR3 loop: CASRRDGRGTDTQYF. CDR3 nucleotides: TGTGCCAGCAGGCGGGATGGCAGGGGTACAGATACGCAGTATTTT. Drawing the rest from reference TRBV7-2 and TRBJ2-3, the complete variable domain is GAGVSQSPSNKVTEKGKDVELRCDPISGHTALYWYRQSLGQGLEFLIYFQGNSAPDKSGLPSDRFSAERTGGSVSTLTIQRTQQEDSAVYLCASRRDGRGTDTQYFGPGTRLTVL.

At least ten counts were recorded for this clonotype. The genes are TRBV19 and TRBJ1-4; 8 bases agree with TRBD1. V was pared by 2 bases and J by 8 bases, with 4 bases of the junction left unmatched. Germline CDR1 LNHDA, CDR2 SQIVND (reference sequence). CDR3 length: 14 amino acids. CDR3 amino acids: CASSINPGGEKLFF. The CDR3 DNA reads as TGTGCCAGTAGTATAAATCCAGGGGGCGAAAAACTGTTTTTT.

The CDR3 DNA reads TGTGCCAGCAGCCTGAATGCCCGGGTCGAGCAGTACGTC. Its translation: CASSLNARVEQYV. The gene calls are TRBV7-9 and TRBJ2-7; D ambiguous. CDR1 and CDR2 (germline): SEHNR, FQNEAQ (reference sequence). V was pared by 5 bases and J by 6 bases, with 14 bases between. The CDR3 length is 13 residues.